This entry features one T cell receptor beta chain sequence. Naive CD8 cells lacked CD45RO and underwent positive selection for CCR7, leaving out terminally differentiated effector memory CD45RA+ cells. Adults of Caucasian background living in Nashville, Tennessee made up all donors. V lost 3 bases and J 6 bases, leaving 20 bases between the germline ends. The CDR3 consists of 17 residues. The germline V gene encodes CDR1 MDHEN and CDR2 SYDVKM. These data originate in a study of shared clonotypes between healthy human individuals. The assay was immunoSEQ multiplex PCR, and TCRdb's table has in-frame clones only and misses some. The table lists 2 million to 2.5 million clones, about 94% of them singletons.

V usage is TRBV28 and J usage is TRBJ1-4; D not resolved. Sequencing was carried out using naive CD8+ T cells sorted from blood. The sequence derives from a man between 18 and 35 years old in good health. CDR3 region: CASSLERWGNGDEKLFF. CDR3 sequence (DNA): TGTGCCAGCAGTTTGGAGCGATGGGGTAACGGGGATGAAAAACTGTTTTTT.